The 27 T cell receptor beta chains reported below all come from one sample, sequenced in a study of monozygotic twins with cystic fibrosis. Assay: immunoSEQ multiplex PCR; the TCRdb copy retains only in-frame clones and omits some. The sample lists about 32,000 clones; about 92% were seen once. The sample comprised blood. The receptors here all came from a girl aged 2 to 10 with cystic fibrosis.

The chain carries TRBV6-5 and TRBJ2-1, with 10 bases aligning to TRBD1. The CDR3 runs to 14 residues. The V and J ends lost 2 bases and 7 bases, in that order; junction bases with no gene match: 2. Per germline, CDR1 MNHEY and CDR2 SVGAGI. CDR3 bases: TGTGCCAGCAGTTACCCGGGACAGGGGAATGAGCAGTTCTTC. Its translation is CASSYPGQGNEQFF.

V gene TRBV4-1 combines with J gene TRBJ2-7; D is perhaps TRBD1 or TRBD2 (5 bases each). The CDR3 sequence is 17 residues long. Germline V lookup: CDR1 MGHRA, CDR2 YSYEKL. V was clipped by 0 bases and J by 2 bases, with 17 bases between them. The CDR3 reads CASSQDPPTGRPYEQYF. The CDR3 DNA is TGCGCCAGCAGCCAAGACCCCCCGACGGGGCGCCCCTACGAGCAGTACTTC.

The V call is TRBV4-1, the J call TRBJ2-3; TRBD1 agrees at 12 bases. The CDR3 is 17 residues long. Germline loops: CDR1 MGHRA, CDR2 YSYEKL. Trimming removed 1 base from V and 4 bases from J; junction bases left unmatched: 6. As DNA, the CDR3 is TGCGCCAGCAGCCAAGTAGGGGGACAGGGGGCTGCAGATACGCAGTATTTT. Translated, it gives CASSQVGGQGAADTQYF.

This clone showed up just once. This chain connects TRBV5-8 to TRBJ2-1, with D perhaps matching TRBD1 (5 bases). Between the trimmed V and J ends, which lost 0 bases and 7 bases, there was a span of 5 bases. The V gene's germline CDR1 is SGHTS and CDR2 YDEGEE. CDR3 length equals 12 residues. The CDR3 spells CASSLEGNEQFF. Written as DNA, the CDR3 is TGTGCCAGCAGCTTGGAGGGGAATGAGCAGTTCTTC. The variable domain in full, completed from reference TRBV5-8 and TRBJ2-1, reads EAGVTQSPTHLIKTRGQQATLRCSPISGHTSVYWYQQALGLGLQFLLWYDEGEERNRGNFPPRFSGRQFPNYSSELNVNALELEDSALYLCASSLEGNEQFFGPGTRLTVL.

CDR3: CASSISGGIADTQYF. CDR3 bases: TGTGCCAGTAGTATCAGCGGGGGTATCGCAGATACGCAGTATTTT. The V and J genes are TRBV19 and TRBJ2-3; 8 nucleotides match TRBD2. Germline V gene sequence: CDR1 LNHDA, CDR2 SQIVND (reference sequence). With 3 bases clipped from V and 4 bases from J, the junction kept 6 bases outside the gene matches. The CDR3 extends over 15 amino acids.

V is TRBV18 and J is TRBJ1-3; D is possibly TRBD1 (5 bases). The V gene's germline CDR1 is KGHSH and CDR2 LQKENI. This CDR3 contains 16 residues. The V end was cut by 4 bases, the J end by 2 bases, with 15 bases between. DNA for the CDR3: TGTGCCAGCTCACTGGGGATGGGACGGACTGGAAACACCATATATTTT. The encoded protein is CASSLGMGRTGNTIYF.

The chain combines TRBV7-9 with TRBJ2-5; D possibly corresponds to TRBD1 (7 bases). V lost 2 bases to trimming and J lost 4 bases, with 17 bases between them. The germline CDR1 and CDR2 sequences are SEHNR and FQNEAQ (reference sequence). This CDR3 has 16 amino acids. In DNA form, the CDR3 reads TGTGCCAGCAGCTTACGAGACAGGGACTTCGTAGAGACCCAGTACTTC. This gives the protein CASSLRDRDFVETQYF. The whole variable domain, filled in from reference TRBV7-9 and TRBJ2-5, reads DTGVSQNPRHKITKRGQNVTFRCDPISEHNRLYWYRQTLGQGPEFLTYFQNEAQLEKSRLLSDRFSAERPKGSFSTLEIQRTEQGDSAMYLCASSLRDRDFVETQYFGPGTRLLVL.

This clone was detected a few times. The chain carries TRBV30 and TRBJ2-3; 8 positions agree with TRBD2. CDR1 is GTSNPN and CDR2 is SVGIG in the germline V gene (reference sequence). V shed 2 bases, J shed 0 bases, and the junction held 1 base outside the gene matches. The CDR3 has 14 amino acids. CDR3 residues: CAWSRLASTDTQYF. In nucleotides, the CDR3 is TGTGCCTGGAGTAGACTAGCGAGCACAGATACGCAGTATTTT.

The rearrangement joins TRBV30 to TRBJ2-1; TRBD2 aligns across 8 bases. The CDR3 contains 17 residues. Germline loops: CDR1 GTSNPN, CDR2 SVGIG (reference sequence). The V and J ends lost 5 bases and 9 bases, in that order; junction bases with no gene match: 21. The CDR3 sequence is CAWGTAPPGGPLSEQFF. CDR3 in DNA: TGTGCCTGGGGCACTGCACCTCCGGGGGGGCCGTTAAGTGAGCAGTTCTTC.

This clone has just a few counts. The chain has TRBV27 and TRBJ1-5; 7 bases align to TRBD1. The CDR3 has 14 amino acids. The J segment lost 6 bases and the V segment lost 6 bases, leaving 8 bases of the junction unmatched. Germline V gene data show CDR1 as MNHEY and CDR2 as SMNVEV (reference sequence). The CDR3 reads CASSSTTGTQPQHF. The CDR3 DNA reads TGTGCCAGCAGCTCTACGACAGGGACTCAGCCCCAGCATTTT.

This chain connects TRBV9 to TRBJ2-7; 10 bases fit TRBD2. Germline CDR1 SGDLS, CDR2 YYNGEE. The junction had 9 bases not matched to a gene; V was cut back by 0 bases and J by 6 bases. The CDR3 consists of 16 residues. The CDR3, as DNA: TGTGCCAGCAGCGTAGATAATTTAGCTAGCGGGGGCGAGCAGTACTTC. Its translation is CASSVDNLASGGEQYF.

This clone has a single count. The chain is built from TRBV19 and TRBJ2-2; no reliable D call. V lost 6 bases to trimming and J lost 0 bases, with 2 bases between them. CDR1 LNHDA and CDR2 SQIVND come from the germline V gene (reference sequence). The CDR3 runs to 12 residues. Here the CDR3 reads CASRPNTGELFF. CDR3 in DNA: TGTGCCAGTAGGCCGAACACCGGGGAGCTGTTTTTT.

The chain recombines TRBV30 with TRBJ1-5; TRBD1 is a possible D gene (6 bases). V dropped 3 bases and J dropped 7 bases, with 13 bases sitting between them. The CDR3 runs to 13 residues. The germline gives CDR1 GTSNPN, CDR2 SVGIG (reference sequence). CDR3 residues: CAWSPGGQQPQHF. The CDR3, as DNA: TGTGCCTGGAGCCCGGGGGGACAACAGCCCCAGCATTTT.

The CDR3 spells CASSRWRSSYEQYF. CDR3 DNA: TGTGCCAGCAGCCGATGGAGATCCTCCTACGAGCAGTACTTC. The chain combines TRBV28 with TRBJ2-7; D is undetermined. Per the germline V gene, CDR1 is MDHEN and CDR2 is SYDVKM. V was pared by 6 bases and J by 0 bases, with 12 bases between. The CDR3 has 14 residues.

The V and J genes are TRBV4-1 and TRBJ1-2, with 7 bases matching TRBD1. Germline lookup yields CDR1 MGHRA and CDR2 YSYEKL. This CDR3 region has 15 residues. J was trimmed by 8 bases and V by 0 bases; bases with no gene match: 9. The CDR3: CASSQDGYRGKGYTF. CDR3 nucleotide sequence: TGCGCCAGCAGCCAAGATGGGTACAGGGGTAAAGGCTACACCTTC.

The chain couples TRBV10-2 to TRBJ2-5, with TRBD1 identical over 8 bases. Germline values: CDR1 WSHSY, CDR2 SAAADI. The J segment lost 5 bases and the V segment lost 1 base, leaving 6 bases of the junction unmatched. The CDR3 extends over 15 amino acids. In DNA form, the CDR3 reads TGCGCCAGCAGTGAGTGGACAGGGTCCCCGGAGACCCAGTACTTC. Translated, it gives CASSEWTGSPETQYF.

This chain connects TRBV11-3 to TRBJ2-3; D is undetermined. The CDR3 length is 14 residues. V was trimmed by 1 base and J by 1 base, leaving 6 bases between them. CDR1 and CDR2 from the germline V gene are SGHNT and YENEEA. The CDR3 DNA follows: TGTGCCAGCAGCTTAGGCAGCCGCACAGATACGCAGTATTTT. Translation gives CASSLGSRTDTQYF.

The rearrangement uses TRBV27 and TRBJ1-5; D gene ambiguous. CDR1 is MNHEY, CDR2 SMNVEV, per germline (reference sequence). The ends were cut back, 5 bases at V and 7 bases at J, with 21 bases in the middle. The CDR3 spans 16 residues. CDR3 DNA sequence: TGTGCCAGCAGTCCAAGAGGTGGGTTTCGAGACCAGCCCCAGCATTTT. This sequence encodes CASSPRGGFRDQPQHF.

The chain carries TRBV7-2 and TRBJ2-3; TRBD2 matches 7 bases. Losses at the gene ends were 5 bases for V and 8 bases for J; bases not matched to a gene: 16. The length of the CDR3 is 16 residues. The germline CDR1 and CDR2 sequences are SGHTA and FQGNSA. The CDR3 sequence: CASSAHEGGRGSTQYF. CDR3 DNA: TGTGCCAGCAGCGCCCATGAAGGCGGGAGAGGATCTACGCAGTATTTT.

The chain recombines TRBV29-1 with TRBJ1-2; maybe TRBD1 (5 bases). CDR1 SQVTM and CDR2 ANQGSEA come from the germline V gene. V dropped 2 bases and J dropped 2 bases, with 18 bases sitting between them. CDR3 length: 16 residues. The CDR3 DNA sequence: TGCAGCGTTGAATCAGGGTGGGGCGGGGAGAACTATGGCTACACCTTC. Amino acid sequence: CSVESGWGGENYGYTF.

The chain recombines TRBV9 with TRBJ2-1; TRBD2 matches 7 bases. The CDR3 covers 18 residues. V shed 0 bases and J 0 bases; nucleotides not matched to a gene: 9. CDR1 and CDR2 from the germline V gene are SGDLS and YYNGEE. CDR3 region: CASSVGLAGGGSYNEQFF. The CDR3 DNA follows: TGTGCCAGCAGCGTAGGACTAGCAGGAGGAGGCTCCTACAATGAGCAGTTCTTC.

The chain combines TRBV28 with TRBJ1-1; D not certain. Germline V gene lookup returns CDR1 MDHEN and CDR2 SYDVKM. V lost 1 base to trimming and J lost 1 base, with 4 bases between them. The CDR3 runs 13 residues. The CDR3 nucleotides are TGTGCCAGCAGTTTATACCCGAACACTGAAGCTTTCTTT. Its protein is CASSLYPNTEAFF.

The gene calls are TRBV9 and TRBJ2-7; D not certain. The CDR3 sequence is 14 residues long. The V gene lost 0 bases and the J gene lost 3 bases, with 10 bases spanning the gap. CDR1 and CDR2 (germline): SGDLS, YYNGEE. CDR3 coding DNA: TGTGCCAGCAGCGTAGGGTCGGTTGACTACGAGCAGTACTTC. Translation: CASSVGSVDYEQYF.

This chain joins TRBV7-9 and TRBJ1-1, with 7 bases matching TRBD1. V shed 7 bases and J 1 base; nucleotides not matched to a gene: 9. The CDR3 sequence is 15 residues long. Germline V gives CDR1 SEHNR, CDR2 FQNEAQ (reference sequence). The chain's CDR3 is CASTPLDRRNTEAFF. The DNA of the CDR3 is TGTGCCAGCACCCCCCTGGACAGGCGGAACACTGAAGCTTTCTTT.

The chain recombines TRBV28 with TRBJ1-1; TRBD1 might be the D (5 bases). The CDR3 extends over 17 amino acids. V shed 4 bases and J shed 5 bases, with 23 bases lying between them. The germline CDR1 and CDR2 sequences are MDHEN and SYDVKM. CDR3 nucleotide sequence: TGTGCCAGCAGTTCCTCCCCCGGGACCCGCAGTCGAACTGAAGCTTTCTTT. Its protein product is CASSSSPGTRSRTEAFF.

The CDR3: CASSPGELGGSYNEQFF. CDR3 DNA sequence: TGTGCCAGCAGCCCCGGAGAATTGGGCGGCTCCTACAATGAGCAGTTCTTC. The gene calls are TRBV4-2 and TRBJ2-1; D is unresolved. The CDR3 has 17 residues. Trimming pared 4 bases from V and 0 bases from J, leaving 16 bases between. Germline V CDR1 and CDR2: LGHNA, YNFKEQ.

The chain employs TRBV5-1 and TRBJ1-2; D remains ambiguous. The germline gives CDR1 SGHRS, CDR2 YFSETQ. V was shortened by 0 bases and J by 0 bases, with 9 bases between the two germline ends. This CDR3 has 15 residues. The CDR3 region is CASSLAQNSNYGYTF. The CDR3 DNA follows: TGCGCCAGCAGCTTGGCGCAGAACTCTAACTATGGCTACACCTTC. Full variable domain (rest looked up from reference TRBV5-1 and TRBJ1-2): KAGVTQTPRYLIKTRGQQVTLSCSPISGHRSVSWYQQTPGQGLQFLFEYFSETQRNKGNFPGRFSGRQFSNSRSEMNVSTLELGDSALYLCASSLAQNSNYGYTFGSGTRLTVV.